This TCR beta chain was captured in a study of shared clonotypes between healthy human individuals. V was cut by 5 bases and J by 1 base, with 10 bases left in between. Germline CDR1 SGHAT, CDR2 FQDESV (reference sequence). The CDR3 is 14 residues long. Profiling relied on immunoSEQ multiplex PCR, and the TCRdb table lists in-frame clones only, not all of them. The table records fewer than 1.4 million clones, more than 75% of them present only once. V and J are TRBV11-1 and TRBJ2-3; D is unresolved. Material for sequencing was memory CD4+ T cells from PBMCs. The subset: CD45RA-negative fraction. This TCR was recovered from a man younger than 35 in good health. Some clones in this sample may be carry-over from other donors' samples. The CDR3 DNA sequence: TGTGCCAGCAGCGGGGTTGGGGGCACAGATACGCAGTATTTT. It is translated as CASSGVGGTDTQYF.